Included here is one T cell receptor beta chain sequence, with context. The antigen is undetermined. V lost 4 bases and J lost 3, with 13 bases in between. CDR1 KGHSH and CDR2 LQKENI come from the germline V gene. This CDR3 comprises 15 residues. PCR used 60 Vbeta primers and 13 Jbeta primers. Clones were read by immunoSEQ multiplex PCR, and TCRdb kept only the in-frame ones, dropping some. Of 100,000 to 150,000 clones listed, around 76% were seen once; the top ten hold less than 15%. These data belong to a study of cytomegalovirus exposure and HLA in healthy donors. Across the study: Roughly 80% of 350 to 400 genotyped donors fell in the Caucasian-associated ancestry cluster. Study results and limitations: The listing of 150 or so TCR beta chains classed them as cytomegalovirus-associated.

The source is a woman in her sixties in good health and CMV-seropositive. The chain combines TRBV18 with TRBJ2-1, with a weak D call TRBD1 (6 bases). Specimen: PBMCs. The CDR3 DNA follows: TGTGCCAGCTCACAACAGGGTACCTACTACAATGAGCAGTTCTTC. The encoded protein is CASSQQGTYYNEQFF.